Listed below are T cell receptor beta chains from one sample, sequenced in a study of early T cells in non-severe SARS-CoV-2 infection. Each CDR3 protein gets one entry after TCRdb re-called the 5' RACE reads with MiXCR. The data contain tens of thousands of distinct CDR3 sequences, 14% to 15% of them singletons. Sequencing input: whole blood. These receptors came from an adult who was a healthcare worker with PCR-confirmed SARS-CoV-2 infection or an uninfected control (not recorded which). Both conserved end residues are trimmed from each CDR3. Not all rows give a size; the values are once, few, many and, for expanded clones, a class.

V	J	size	CDR3
TRBV6-5	TRBJ2-1	.	ASSYAVGRAHDEQF
TRBV6-2/TRBV6-3	TRBJ1-2	many	ASSSTRDATFYGYT
TRBV28	TRBJ2-7	.	ASTRGSYEQY
TRBV5-1	TRBJ2-3	many	ASSFGQGGPDTQY
TRBV28	TRBJ1-1	.	ASRYIGNTEAF
TRBV4-3	TRBJ2-3	.	ASSRGIAEISTDTQY
TRBV12-5	TRBJ2-5	many	ASGFPTSSETQY
TRBV6-5	TRBJ1-4	many	ASGGQANEKLF
TRBV11-2	TRBJ1-1	few	ASSLEMGGTEAF
TRBV14	TRBJ2-7	.	ASSQDKATFSYEQY
TRBV5-1	TRBJ1-3	few	ASSKTVSGNTIY
TRBV2	TRBJ1-6	few	ASSGRVTSPLH
TRBV5-1	TRBJ2-7	few	ASSLDASSGEQY
TRBV4-2	TRBJ2-7	.	ASSQDYGSYEQY
TRBV7-2	TRBJ2-1	.	ASRPSGLLENEQF
TRBV7-9	TRBJ2-1	many	ASSLVGAALDEQF
TRBV20-1	TRBJ2-7	many	SARPSGHLYEQY
TRBV7-9	TRBJ1-1	many	ASSLAGRRFVSRTEAF
TRBV7-2	TRBJ2-1	few	ASRAGADYNEQF
TRBV6-2/TRBV6-3	TRBJ2-7	few	ASKGGTDRPNEQY